This TCR beta chain came from a study of shared clonotypes between healthy human individuals. It was CD45RO-negative cells, positively selected for CCR7, that made up naive CD8 cells, with terminally differentiated effector memory CD45RA+ cells excluded. V was trimmed by 7 bases and J by 2 bases, leaving 11 bases between them. Germline CDR1 reads SNHLY; CDR2 reads FYNNEI. This CDR3 has 13 amino acids. Study-level findings and limits: Approximately 5% of naive CD4 clonotypes were shared across a handful of donors.

As concerns this clone: Its antigen is still unknown.

Only in-frame clones appear in the TCRdb table, and some are missing; sequencing was by immunoSEQ multiplex PCR. The sample has around 2,100,000 clones, over 85% seen once; the top ten hold around 1.2%. The V gene is TRBV2, the J gene TRBJ2-5; no definite D call. The receptor's source is a man between 18 and 35 years old in good health. The sample was naive CD8+ T cells sorted from blood. The CDR3 is CASTLQLQETQYF. The CDR3 nucleotides are TGTGCCAGCACCCTACAATTGCAAGAGACCCAGTACTTC.